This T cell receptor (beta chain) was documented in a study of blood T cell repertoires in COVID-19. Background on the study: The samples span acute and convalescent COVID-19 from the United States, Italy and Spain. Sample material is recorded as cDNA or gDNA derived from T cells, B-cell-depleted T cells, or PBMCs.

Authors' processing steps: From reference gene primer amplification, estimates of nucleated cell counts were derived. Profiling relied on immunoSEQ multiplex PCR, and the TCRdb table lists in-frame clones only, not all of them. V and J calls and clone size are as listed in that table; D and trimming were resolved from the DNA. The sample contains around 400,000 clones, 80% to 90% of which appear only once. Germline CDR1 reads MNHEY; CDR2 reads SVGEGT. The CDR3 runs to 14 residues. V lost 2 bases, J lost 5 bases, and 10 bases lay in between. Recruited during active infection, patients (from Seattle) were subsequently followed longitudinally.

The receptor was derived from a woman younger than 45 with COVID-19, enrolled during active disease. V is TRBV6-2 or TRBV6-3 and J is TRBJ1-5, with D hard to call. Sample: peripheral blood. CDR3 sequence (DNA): TGTGCCAGCAGTTACCGGCCAGACTATCAGCCCCAGCATTTT. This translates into CASSYRPDYQPQHF.